This T cell receptor beta chain is drawn from a study of shared clonotypes between healthy human individuals. This CDR3 is built from 14 residues. The germline V gene encodes CDR1 SGHTA and CDR2 FQGNSA. The data were produced by immunoSEQ multiplex PCR, yet TCRdb's version contains in-frame clones alone and is incomplete. The sample consists of about 100,000 clones, roughly 45% of them appearing once. All the donors were Caucasian adults who lived in Nashville, Tennessee. Worth noting for this clone: One junction end does not reproduce the germline sequence, and a read error may be involved.

The V gene is TRBV7-2, the J gene TRBJ2-5; D is perhaps TRBD2 (5 bases). The receptor was isolated from a woman in her thirties or forties in good health. Some clones in this sample may be carry-over from other donors' samples. Source material: PBMCs. The CDR3 DNA reads TGCGCCAGCAGCCAAGCCCTGGAGGTCGAGACCCAGTACTTC. Encoded protein: CASSQALEVETQYF.